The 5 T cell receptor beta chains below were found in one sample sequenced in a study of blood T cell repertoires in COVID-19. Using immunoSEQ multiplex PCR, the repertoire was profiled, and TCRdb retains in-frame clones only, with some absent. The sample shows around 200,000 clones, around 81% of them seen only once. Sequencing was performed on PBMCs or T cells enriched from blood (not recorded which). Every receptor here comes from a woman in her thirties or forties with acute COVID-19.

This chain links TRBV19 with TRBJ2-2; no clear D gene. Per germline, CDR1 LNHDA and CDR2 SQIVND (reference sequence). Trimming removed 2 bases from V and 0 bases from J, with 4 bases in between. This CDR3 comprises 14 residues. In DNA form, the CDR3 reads TGTGCCAGTAGTATACAGGCGAACACCGGGGAGCTGTTTTTT. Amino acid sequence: CASSIQANTGELFF.

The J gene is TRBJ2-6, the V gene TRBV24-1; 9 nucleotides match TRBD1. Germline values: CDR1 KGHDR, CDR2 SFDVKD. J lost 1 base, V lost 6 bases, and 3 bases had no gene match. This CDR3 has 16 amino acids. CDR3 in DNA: TGTGCCACCAGTAAGGACAGGGGTTCTGGGGCCAACGTCCTGACTTTC. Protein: CATSKDRGSGANVLTF.

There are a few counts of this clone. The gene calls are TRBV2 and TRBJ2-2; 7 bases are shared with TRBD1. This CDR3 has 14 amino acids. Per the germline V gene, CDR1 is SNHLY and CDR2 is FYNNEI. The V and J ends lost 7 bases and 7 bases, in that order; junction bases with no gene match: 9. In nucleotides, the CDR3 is TGTGCCAGCACCGAAGGGGGCAGCGTCGGGGAGCTGTTTTTT. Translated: CASTEGGSVGELFF.

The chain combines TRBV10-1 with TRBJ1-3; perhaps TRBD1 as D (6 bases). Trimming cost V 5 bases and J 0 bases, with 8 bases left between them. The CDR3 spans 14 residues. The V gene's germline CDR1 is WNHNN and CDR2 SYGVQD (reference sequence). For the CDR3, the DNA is TGCGCCAGCAGTCCAGGGGTCTCTGGAAACACCATATATTTT. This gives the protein CASSPGVSGNTIYF.

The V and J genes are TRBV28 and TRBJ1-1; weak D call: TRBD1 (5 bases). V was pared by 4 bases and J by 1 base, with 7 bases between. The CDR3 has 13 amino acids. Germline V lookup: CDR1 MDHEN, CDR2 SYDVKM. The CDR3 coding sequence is TGTGCCAGCAGTTGGGGCAGGAACACTGAAGCTTTCTTT. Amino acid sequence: CASSWGRNTEAFF. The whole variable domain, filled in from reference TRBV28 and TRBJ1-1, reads DVKVTQSSRYLVKRTGEKVFLECVQDMDHENMFWYRQDPGLGLRLIYFSYDVKMKEKGDIPEGYSVSREKKERFSLILESASTNQTSMYLCASSWGRNTEAFFGQGTRLTVV.